These T cell receptor beta chains were read from a single sample in a study of T-cell reconstitution after alpha-beta-depleted transplantation in children. TCRdb reanalysed the PCR reads using MiXCR and keeps one entry per CDR3 protein. The sample lists approximately 210,000 distinct CDR3 sequences, 13% to 15% occurring once. Sequencing used PBMCs from the stem cell graft donor, obtained from the stem cell graft. Every receptor here comes from a human donor who donated a stem cell graft to a child with acute lymphoblastic leukemia. The CDR3 runs from the conserved cysteine through the conserved F or W. The order of the fields is V gene, J gene, clone size, CDR3 protein. Part of the rows lack a size; the others show once, few, many or a class for expanded clones.

V: TRBV4-1; J: TRBJ1-1; size: many; CDR3: CASSQDSSVLIKTGKNKMNTEAFF
V: TRBV20-1; J: TRBJ2-7; size: many; CDR3: CSARSGTPNEQYF
V: TRBV5-1; J: TRBJ1-1; size: few; CDR3: CASSLERSNTEAFF
V: TRBV19; J: TRBJ2-7; size: few; CDR3: CASSTTGTAIVDEQYF
V: TRBV5-5; J: TRBJ2-1; size: .; CDR3: CASSLIAGSSYNEQFF
V: TRBV5-5; J: TRBJ2-1; size: many; CDR3: CASSLTVRGFSEQFF
V: TRBV12-3/TRBV12-4; J: TRBJ2-7; size: .; CDR3: CASSSRTSGKPYEQYF
V: TRBV27; J: TRBJ2-2; size: many; CDR3: CASSLPQGGELFF
V: TRBV30; J: TRBJ1-4; size: few; CDR3: CAWSVQQGEKLFF
V: TRBV5-1; J: TRBJ2-2; size: many; CDR3: CASSPDRARTGELFF
V: TRBV7-8; J: TRBJ2-1; size: .; CDR3: CASSPSFWREATYNEQFF
V: TRBV12-3/TRBV12-4; J: TRBJ1-1; size: many; CDR3: CASSFRDRGERLF
V: TRBV5-1; J: TRBJ1-4; size: many; CDR3: CASSLDWGEKLFF
V: TRBV5-1; J: TRBJ2-2; size: many; CDR3: CASSEGQGYSGELFF
V: TRBV5-5; J: TRBJ2-7; size: .; CDR3: CASSLRTSSYEQYF
V: TRBV7-9; J: TRBJ2-1; size: .; CDR3: CASSSIQGAGYNEQFF
V: TRBV27; J: TRBJ1-1; size: .; CDR3: CDSSLDVGTEAFF
V: TRBV7-2; J: TRBJ1-4; size: .; CDR3: CASSLASLILGTENEKLFF
V: TRBV5-1; J: TRBJ2-7; size: few; CDR3: CASSPRTSGETGYEQYF
V: TRBV20-1; J: TRBJ1-1; size: many; CDR3: CSAKGRDRDRRRTEAFF
V: TRBV29-1; J: TRBJ1-2; size: many; CDR3: CSVESAGNYGYTF
V: TRBV27; J: TRBJ1-1; size: many; CDR3: CASSFREGDTEAFF
V: TRBV28; J: TRBJ1-2; size: many; CDR3: CASSSQGSGYTF
V: TRBV10-3; J: TRBJ2-5; size: many; CDR3: CAISDRGETQYF
V: TRBV10-3; J: TRBJ2-5; size: many; CDR3: CAISGKGETQYF
V: TRBV12-3/TRBV12-4; J: TRBJ2-1; size: many; CDR3: CASTIPGQWDNEQFF
V: TRBV2; J: TRBJ2-1; size: .; CDR3: CASSETLAGGEQFF
V: TRBV27; J: TRBJ2-2; size: many; CDR3: CASSLSRTSGRGTGELFF
V: TRBV7-9; J: TRBJ1-5; size: many; CDR3: CASSSPGQGADQPQHF
V: TRBV5-6; J: TRBJ2-1; size: .; CDR3: CASSWTGVANEQFF
V: TRBV13; J: TRBJ2-1; size: many; CDR3: CASSLGRVDEQFF
V: TRBV30; J: TRBJ2-2; size: few; CDR3: CAWSESGELFF
V: TRBV5-1; J: TRBJ2-7; size: many; CDR3: CASSLGSGSSYEQYF
V: TRBV29-1; J: TRBJ2-1; size: many; CDR3: CSVDNPGNEQFF
V: TRBV5-1; J: TRBJ2-5; size: few; CDR3: CASSFGTEQETQYF
V: TRBV5-1; J: TRBJ2-1; size: many; CDR3: CASSAGEGTSDHNEQFF
V: TRBV20-1; J: TRBJ2-1; size: many; CDR3: CSAPSDRGAFNEQFF